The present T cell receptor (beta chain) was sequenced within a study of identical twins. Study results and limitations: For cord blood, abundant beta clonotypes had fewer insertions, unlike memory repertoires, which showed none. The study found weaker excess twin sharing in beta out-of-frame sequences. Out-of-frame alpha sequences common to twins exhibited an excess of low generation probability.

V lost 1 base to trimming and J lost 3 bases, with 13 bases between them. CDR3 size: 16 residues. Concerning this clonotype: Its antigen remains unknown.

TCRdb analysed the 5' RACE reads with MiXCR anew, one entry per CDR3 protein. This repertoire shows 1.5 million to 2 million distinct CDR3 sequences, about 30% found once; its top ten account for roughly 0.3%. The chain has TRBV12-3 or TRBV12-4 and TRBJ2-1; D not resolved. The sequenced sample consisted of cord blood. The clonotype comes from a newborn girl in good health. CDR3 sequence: CASSLVFGGRYNEQFF. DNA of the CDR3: TGTGCCAGCAGTTTAGTATTCGGCGGACGCTACAATGAGCAGTTCTTC.